One TCR beta chain is described in this entry. Its antigen is unknown. This PCR relied on a set of 60 Vbeta primers and 13 Jbeta primers. This table comes from immunoSEQ multiplex PCR, and its TCRdb copy is limited to in-frame clones, with some not included. This table holds under 250,000 clones, 85% found once. There are 13 residues in the CDR3. Germline CDR1 and CDR2: SQVTM and ANQGSEA. V lost 7 bases to trimming and J lost 1 base, with 14 bases between them. This sample was taken from a study of cytomegalovirus exposure and HLA in healthy donors. Overall study context: Genotyping of 430 or so donors showed that 70% to 90% belonged to the Caucasian-associated ancestry cluster.

Broader study findings: A later analysis reported that several of the most significant clusters appeared to be linked to common viral pathogens, among them Epstein-Barr virus.

Sequencing was performed on PBMCs. The sequence derives from a human donor in good health. J is TRBJ2-7 and V is TRBV29-1; the D is unclear. CDR3 in DNA: TGCAGCGCCGAGGATGGCGAATCCTACGAGCAGTACTTC. It codes for CSAEDGESYEQYF.